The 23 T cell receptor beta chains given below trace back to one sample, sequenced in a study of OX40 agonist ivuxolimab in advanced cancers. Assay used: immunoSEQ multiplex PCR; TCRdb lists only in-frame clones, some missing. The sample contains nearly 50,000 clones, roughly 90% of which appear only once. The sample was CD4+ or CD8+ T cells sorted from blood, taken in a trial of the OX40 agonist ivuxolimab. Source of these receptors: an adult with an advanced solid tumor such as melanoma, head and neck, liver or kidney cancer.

The CDR3 bases are TGTGCCAGCACCCCCCCCGGGGGATACGAGCAGTACTTC. Its translation: CASTPPGGYEQYF. The V call is TRBV5-6, the J call TRBJ2-7; D is perhaps TRBD2 (6 bases). Trimming took off 6 bases at V and 4 bases at J, with 14 bases between the two ends. The CDR3 consists of 13 residues. The germline gives CDR1 SGHDT, CDR2 YYEEEE.

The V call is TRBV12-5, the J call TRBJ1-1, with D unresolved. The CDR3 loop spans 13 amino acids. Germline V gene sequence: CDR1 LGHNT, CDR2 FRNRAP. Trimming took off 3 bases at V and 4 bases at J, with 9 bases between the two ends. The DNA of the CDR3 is TGTGCTAGTGGTTTCGGACTGCGCACTGAAGCTTTCTTT. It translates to CASGFGLRTEAFF. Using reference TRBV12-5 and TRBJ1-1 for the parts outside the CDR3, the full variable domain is DARVTQTPRHKVTEMGQEVTMRCQPILGHNTVFWYRQTMMQGLELLAYFRNRAPLDDSGMPKDRFSAEMPDATLATLKIQPSEPRDSAVYFCASGFGLRTEAFFGQGTRLTVV.

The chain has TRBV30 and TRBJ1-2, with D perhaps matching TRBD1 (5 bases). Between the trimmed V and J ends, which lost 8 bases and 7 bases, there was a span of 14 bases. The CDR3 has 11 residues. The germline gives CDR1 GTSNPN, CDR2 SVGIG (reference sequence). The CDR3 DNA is TGTGCCGGAAGGGGAGGCCTTGGCTACACCTTC. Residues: CAGRGGLGYTF.

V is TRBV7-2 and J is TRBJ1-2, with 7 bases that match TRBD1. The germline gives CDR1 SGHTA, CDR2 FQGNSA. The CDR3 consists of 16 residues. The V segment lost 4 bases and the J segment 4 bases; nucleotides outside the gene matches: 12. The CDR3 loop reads CASSSLRQGEVYGYTF. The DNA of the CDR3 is TGTGCCAGCAGCTCCCTCAGACAGGGTGAGGTCTATGGCTACACCTTC.

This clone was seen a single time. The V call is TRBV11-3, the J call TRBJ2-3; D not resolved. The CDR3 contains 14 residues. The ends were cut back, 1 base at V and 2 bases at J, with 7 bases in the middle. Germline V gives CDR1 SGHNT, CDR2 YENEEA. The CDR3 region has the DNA TGTGCCAGCAGCTTAGTTGGCTCCACAGATACGCAGTATTTT. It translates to CASSLVGSTDTQYF. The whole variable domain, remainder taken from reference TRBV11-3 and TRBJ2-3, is EAGVVQSPRYKIIEKKQPVAFWCNPISGHNTLYWYLQNLGQGPELLIRYENEEAVDDSQLPKDRFSAERLKGVDSTLKIQPAELGDSAVYLCASSLVGSTDTQYFGPGTRLTVL.

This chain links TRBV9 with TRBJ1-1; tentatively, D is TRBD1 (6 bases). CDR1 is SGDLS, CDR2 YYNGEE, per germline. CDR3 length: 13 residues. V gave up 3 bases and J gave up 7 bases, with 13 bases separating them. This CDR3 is CASSAGRTDEAFF. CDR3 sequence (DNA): TGTGCCAGCAGCGCGGGGCGGACAGATGAAGCTTTCTTT.

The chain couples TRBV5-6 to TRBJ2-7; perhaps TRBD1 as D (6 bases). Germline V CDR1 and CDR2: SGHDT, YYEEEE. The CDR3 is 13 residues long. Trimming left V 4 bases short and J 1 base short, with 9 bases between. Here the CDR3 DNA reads TGTGCCAGCAGCCTCGGACAGTCCTACGAGCAGTACTTC. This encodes CASSLGQSYEQYF.

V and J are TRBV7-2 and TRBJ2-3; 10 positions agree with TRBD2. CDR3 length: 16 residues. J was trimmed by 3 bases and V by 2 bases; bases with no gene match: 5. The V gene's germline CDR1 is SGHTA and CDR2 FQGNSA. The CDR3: CASSLLAGAITDTQYF. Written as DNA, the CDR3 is TGTGCCAGCAGCTTACTAGCGGGGGCCATTACAGATACGCAGTATTTT. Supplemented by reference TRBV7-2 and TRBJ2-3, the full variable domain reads GAGVSQSPSNKVTEKGKDVELRCDPISGHTALYWYRQSLGQGLEFLIYFQGNSAPDKSGLPSDRFSAERTGGSVSTLTIQRTQQEDSAVYLCASSLLAGAITDTQYFGPGTRLTVL.

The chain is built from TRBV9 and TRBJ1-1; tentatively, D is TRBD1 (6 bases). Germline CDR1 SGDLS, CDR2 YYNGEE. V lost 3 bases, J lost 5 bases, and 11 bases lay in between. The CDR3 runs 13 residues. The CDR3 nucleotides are TGTGCCAGCAGCGGCCAGGGGAGAACTGAAGCTTTCTTT. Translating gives CASSGQGRTEAFF.

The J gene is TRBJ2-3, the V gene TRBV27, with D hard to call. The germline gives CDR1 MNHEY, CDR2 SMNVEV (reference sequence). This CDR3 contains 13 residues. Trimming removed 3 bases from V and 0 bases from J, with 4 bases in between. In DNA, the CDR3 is TGTGCCAGCAGTTTCTCTAGCACAGATACGCAGTATTTT. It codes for CASSFSSTDTQYF.

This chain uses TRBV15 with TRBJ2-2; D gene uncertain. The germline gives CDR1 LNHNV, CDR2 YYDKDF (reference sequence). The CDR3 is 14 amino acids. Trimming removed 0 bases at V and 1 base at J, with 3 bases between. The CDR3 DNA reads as TGTGCCACCAGCAGAGAAGGGAACACCGGGGAGCTGTTTTTT. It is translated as CATSREGNTGELFF.

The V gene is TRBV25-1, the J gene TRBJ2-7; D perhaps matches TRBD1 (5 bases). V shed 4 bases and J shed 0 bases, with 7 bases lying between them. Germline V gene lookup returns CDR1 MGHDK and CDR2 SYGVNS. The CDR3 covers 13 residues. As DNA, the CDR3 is TGTGCCAGCAGTGGGACATCCTCCTACGAGCAGTACTTC. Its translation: CASSGTSSYEQYF.

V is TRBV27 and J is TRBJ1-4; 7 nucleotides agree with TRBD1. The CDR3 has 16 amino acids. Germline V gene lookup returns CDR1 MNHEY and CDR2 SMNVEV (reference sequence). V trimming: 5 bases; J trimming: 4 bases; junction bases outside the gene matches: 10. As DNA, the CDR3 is TGTGCCAGCAGTCCCAACTCAGGGGGTTATAATGAAAAACTGTTTTTT. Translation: CASSPNSGGYNEKLFF.

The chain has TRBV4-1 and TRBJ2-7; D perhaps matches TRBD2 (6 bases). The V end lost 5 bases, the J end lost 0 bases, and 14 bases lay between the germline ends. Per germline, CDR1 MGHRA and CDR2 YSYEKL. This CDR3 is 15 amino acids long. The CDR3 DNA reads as TGCGCCAGCAGCGGTCTAGCGATGGGCTCCTACGAGCAGTACTTC. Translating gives CASSGLAMGSYEQYF.

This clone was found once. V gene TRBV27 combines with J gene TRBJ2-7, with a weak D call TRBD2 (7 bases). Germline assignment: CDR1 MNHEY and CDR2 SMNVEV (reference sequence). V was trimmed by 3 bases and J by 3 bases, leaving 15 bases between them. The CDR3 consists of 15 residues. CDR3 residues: CASSFSMGGHYEQYF. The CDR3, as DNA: TGTGCCAGCAGTTTCTCAATGGGGGGGCACTACGAGCAGTACTTC.

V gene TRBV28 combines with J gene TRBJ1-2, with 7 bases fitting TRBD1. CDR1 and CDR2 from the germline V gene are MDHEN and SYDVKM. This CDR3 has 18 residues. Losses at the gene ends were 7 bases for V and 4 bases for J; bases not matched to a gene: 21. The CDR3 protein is CASIGVVGQPPEGYGYTF. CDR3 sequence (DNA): TGTGCCAGCATTGGGGTGGTGGGACAGCCCCCAGAGGGCTATGGCTACACCTTC.

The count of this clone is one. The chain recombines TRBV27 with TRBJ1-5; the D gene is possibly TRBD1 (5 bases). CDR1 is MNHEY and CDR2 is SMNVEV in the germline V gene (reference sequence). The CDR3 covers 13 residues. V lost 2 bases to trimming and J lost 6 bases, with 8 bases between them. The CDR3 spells CASSLRGSQPQHF. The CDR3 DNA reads TGTGCCAGCAGTTTAAGGGGTAGTCAGCCCCAGCATTTT.

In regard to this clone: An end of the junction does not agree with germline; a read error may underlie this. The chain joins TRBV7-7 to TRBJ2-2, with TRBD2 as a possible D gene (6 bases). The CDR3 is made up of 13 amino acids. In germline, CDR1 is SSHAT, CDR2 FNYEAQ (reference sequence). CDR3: CASSDGGTGELFF. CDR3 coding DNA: TGTGCTAGCAGCGACGGAGGGACCGGGGAGCTGTTTTTT.

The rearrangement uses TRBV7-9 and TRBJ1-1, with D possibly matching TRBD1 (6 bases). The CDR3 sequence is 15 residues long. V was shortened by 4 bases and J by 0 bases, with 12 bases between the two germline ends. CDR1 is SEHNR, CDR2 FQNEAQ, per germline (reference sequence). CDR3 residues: CASSSPGGLNTEAFF. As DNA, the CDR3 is TGTGCCAGCAGCTCGCCGGGGGGGCTGAACACTGAAGCTTTCTTT.

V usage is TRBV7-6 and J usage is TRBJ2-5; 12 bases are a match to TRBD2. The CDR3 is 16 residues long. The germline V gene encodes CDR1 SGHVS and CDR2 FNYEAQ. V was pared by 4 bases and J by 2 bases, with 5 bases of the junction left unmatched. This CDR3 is CASSYLAGGRQETQYF. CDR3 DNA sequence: TGTGCCAGCAGCTACCTAGCGGGGGGGCGACAAGAGACCCAGTACTTC.

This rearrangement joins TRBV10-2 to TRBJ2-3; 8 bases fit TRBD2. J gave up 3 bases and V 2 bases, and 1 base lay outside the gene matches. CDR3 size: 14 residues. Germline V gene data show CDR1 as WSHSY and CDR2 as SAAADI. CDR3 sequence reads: CASSEERGTDTQYF. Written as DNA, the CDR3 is TGCGCCAGCAGTGAGGAGCGGGGGACAGATACGCAGTATTTT.

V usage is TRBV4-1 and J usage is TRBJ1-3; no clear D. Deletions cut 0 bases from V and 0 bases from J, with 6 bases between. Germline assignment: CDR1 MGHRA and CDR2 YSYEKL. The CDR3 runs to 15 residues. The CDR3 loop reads CASSQEGLSGNTIYF. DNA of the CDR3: TGCGCCAGCAGCCAAGAGGGCCTCTCTGGAAACACCATATATTTT.

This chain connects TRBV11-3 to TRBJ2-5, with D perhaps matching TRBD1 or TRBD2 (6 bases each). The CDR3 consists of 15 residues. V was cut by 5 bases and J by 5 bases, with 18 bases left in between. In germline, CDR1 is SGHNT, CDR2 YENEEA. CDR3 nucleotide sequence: TGTGCCAGCAGCGCAGGGGCCGGGGGCACTGAGACCCAGTACTTC. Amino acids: CASSAGAGGTETQYF.